A selection of T cell receptor beta chains follows, all from one sample in a study of identical twins. Each CDR3 protein is one row after TCRdb ran MiXCR on the 5' RACE reads. Of hundreds of thousands of distinct CDR3 sequences in the sample, around a sixth were seen once. These data also featured in a second study, about T cells expressing NK-cell markers.

The material sequenced was PBMCs. The receptors come from a woman younger than 35 in good health. Each CDR3 is given with its conserved first and last residue. The D gene is left open where the match is weak. The listing skips clone size in some rows; elsewhere it reads once, few, many or a size class.

few	TRBV6-1	TRBD1	TRBJ2-1	CATKDRVVYNEQFF
.	TRBV10-2	.	TRBJ2-7	CASTRTIGDEQYF
few	TRBV10-2	.	TRBJ1-2	CARLSIYGYTF
few	TRBV6-5	.	TRBJ2-5	CASSYWGETQYF
.	TRBV7-8	.	TRBJ1-2	CASRPRGNYGYTF
.	TRBV5-1	TRBD1	TRBJ2-2	CASYPDRYTGELFF
few	TRBV5-1	.	TRBJ1-1	CATGAQGNTEAFF
.	TRBV5-1	TRBD2	TRBJ2-3	CASSPERDLFTDTQYF
many	TRBV4-3	.	TRBJ2-1	CASSQDFLGYNEQFF
.	TRBV7-9	TRBD2	TRBJ2-3	CASSGRTSGRSTDTQYF
many	TRBV20-1	.	TRBJ1-1	CSASRDLNTEAFF
many	TRBV12-3/TRBV12-4	.	TRBJ2-7	CASSLYPERIGEQYF